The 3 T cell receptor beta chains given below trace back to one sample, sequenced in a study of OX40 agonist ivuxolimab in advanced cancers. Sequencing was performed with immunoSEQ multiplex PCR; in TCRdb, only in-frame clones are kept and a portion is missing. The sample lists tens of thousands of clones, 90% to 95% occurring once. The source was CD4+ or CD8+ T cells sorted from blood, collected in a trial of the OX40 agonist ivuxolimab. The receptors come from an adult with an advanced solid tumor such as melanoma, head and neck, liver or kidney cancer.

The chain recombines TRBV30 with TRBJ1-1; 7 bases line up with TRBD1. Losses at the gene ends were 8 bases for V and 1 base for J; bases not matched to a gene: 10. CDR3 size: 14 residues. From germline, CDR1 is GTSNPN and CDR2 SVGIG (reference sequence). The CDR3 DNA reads TGTGCCCAAAGGGGGGACAGCTGGAACACTGAAGCTTTCTTT. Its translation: CAQRGDSWNTEAFF.

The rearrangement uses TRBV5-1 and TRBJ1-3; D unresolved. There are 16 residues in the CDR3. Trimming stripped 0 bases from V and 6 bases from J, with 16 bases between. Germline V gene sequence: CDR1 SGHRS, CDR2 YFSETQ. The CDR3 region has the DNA TGCGCCAGCAGCTTGGGCTCTAGGACGCCGCCAAACACCATATATTTT. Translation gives CASSLGSRTPPNTIYF.

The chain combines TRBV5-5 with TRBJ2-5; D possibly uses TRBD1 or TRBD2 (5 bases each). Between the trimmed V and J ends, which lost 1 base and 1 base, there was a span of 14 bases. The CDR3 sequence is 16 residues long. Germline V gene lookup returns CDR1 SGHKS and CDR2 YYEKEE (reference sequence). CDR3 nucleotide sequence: TGTGCCAGCAGCTTGTTGGGGACGGTATCCCAAGAGACCCAGTACTTC. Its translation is CASSLLGTVSQETQYF.